A few counts support the clone carrying this T cell receptor (beta chain). Its antigen is unidentified. After template switching added a universal primer site, the resulting cDNA carried unique molecular identifiers. TCRdb processed the 5' RACE reads anew with MiXCR; each CDR3 protein has one entry. Of hundreds of thousands of distinct CDR3 sequences listed, 9% to 15% are singletons. The record originates from a study of identical twins. The length of the CDR3 is 12 residues. CDR1 and CDR2 from the germline V gene are ENHRY and SYGVKD. Trimming took 10 bases from V and 3 from J; bases not matched to a gene: 5. Findings and limits, study-wide: Zero-insertion analyses could be partly confounded by invariant MAIT and iNKT cells. Abundant cord blood beta clonotypes carried fewer insertions; memory repertoires showed none.

Separately, the same data were catalogued under a study of yellow fever vaccine responses in identical twins.

The receptor's source is a woman under 30 in good health. The chain recombines TRBV10-3 with TRBJ2-5; 7 positions agree with TRBD2. The sequenced sample consisted of PBMCs. For the CDR3, the DNA is TGTGCCACACGGACTAGGGAAGAGACCCAGTACTTC. Amino acids: CATRTREETQYF.